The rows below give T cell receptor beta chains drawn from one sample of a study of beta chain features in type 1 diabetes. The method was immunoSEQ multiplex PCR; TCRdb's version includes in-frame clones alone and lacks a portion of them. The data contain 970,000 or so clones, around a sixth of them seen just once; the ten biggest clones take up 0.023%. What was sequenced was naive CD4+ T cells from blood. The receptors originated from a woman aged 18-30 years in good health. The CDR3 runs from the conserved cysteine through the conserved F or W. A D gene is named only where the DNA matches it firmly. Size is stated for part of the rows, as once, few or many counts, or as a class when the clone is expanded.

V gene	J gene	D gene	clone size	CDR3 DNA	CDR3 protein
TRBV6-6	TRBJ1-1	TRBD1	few	TGTGCCAGCAGCCCCGGAGCAGGGGGGGACACTGAAGCTTTCTTT	CASSPGAGGDTEAFF
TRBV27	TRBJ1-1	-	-	TGTGCCAGCAGTTTATCGTGGGGCACTGGAGCTTTCTTT	CASSLSWGTGAFF
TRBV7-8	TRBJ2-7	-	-	TGTGCCAGCAGCAACCAAATGGCAGGCGAGCAGTACTTC	CASSNQMAGEQYF
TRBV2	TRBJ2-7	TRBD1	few	TGTGCCAGCATGACAGGGAGATACGAGCAGTACTTC	CASMTGRYEQYF
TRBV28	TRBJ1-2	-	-	TGTGCCAGCAGCCCAGTCGGGCAGGGTGGGAACTATGGCTACACCTTC	CASSPVGQGGNYGYTF
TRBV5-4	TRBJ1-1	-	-	TGTGCCAGCAGCCCGGGACCGATGAACACTGAAGCTTTCTTT	CASSPGPMNTEAFF
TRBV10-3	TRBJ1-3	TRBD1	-	TGTGCCAGCAGTTACGGGACAGCTGGAAACACCATATATTTT	CASSYGTAGNTIYF
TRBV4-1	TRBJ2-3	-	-	TGCGCCAGCAGCCAAGATCAATATTATGGCTCACGCACAGATACGCAGTATTTT	CASSQDQYYGSRTDTQYF
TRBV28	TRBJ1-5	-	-	TGTGCCAGCAGAGGCCTAAATCAGCCCCAGCATTTT	CASRGLNQPQHF
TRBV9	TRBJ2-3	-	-	TGTGCCAGCAGCGTATATGGAACGTCCACAGATACGCAGTATTTT	CASSVYGTSTDTQYF
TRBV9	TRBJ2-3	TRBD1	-	TGTGCCAGCAGCGTGTGGACAGGAGACACAGATACGCAGTATTTT	CASSVWTGDTDTQYF
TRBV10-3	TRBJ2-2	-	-	TGTGCCATCAGTGAACGGGAGCGTGGAAGACAAGCCACCGGGGAGCTGTTTTTT	CAISERERGRQATGELFF
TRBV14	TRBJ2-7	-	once	TGTGCCAGCAGCCAAGGCGGCTACGAGCAGTACTTC	CASSQGGYEQYF
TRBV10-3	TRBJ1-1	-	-	TGTGCCATCAGTGGGCGGACTGGAGACACTGAAGCTTTCTTT	CAISGRTGDTEAFF
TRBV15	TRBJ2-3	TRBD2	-	TGTGCCACCAGCAGAAGTTTAGCGGGAATTGGGCATACGCAGTATTTT	CATSRSLAGIGHTQYF
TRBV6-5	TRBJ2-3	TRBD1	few	TGTGCCAGCAGTCCGAGACAGGGGCCAGATACGCAGTATTTT	CASSPRQGPDTQYF
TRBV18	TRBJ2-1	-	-	TGTGCCAGCTCACCGAGCCAGGACAATGAGCAGTTCTTC	CASSPSQDNEQFF
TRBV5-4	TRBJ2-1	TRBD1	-	TGTGCCAGCAGCCAGGGACAGGGGTATGAGCAGTTCTTC	CASSQGQGYEQFF
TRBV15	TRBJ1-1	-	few	TGTGCCACCAGCAGTCGCCCGGTGGACACTGAAGCTTTCTTT	CATSSRPVDTEAFF
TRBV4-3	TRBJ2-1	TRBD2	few	TGCGCCAGCAGCCAAGAAAGCGGGAGAGGCTACAATGAGCAGTTCTTC	CASSQESGRGYNEQFF
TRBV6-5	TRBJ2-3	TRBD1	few	TGTGCCAGCAGTTACTCGGCAATGACAGGGGATACGCAGTATTTT	CASSYSAMTGDTQYF
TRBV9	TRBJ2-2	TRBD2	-	TGTGCCAGCAGCGCCCGGACTAGCGGGACCGGGGAGCTGTTTTTT	CASSARTSGTGELFF